The rows below give T cell receptor beta chains drawn from one sample of a study of cytomegalovirus exposure and HLA in healthy donors. Only in-frame clones appear in the TCRdb table, and some are missing; sequencing was by immunoSEQ multiplex PCR. The repertoire holds 65,000 or so clones, with about 94% as singletons. Specimen: PBMCs. These receptor sequences come from a man younger than 35 in good health and CMV-seropositive. Each CDR3 is given without its conserved first and last residue. Only part of the rows carry a size: once, few, many, or a class if the clone is expanded.

clone size,V gene,J gene,CDR3 protein
.,TRBV6-6,TRBJ2-1,ASKVDDLTLGNEQF
.,TRBV6-6,TRBJ2-7,ASSSTSGVYEQY
.,TRBV27,TRBJ2-7,ASSPQTEIYEQY
.,TRBV28,TRBJ2-7,ASSQQVPPSYEQY
.,TRBV6-1,TRBJ1-3,ASIRGPVHTIY
.,TRBV5-1,TRBJ2-7,ASSPNNQGSYEQY
.,TRBV29-1,TRBJ2-1,SVPLAGIYNEQF
.,TRBV7-6,TRBJ2-7,ASSLERQGVNEQY
.,TRBV18,TRBJ1-2,ASSPDGTGANYGYT
.,TRBV18,TRBJ1-5,ASSGDRNQPQH
.,TRBV19,TRBJ1-3,ASKEGTDTIY
.,TRBV28,TRBJ2-7,ASTPHRSGRGEQY
.,TRBV29-1,TRBJ2-3,SAYLAGTDTQY
once,TRBV6-1,TRBJ1-1,ASNPVGATEAF
.,TRBV7-9,TRBJ2-5,ASSSALRVGWETQY
few,TRBV20-1,TRBJ2-1,SVREGNEQF
.,TRBV19,TRBJ2-5,ASSIGDRGRGETQY
.,TRBV2,TRBJ2-2,ASSGQSTNTGELF
.,TRBV6-4,TRBJ2-7,ASSGPSYEQY
.,TRBV5-1,TRBJ2-2,ASSLGRVITGELF
.,TRBV7-3,TRBJ2-1,ASSLGGREVNEQF
.,TRBV4-1,TRBJ1-1,ASCGIRGTEAF
.,TRBV2,TRBJ1-5,ASSIQGNQPQH
.,TRBV12-2,TRBJ2-7,ASRSPRRSSYEQY
.,TRBV14,TRBJ1-1,ASSHGLHTEAF
.,TRBV6-1,TRBJ1-1,ASGDGMNTEAF
.,TRBV7-6,TRBJ2-2,ASSSRVFGTGELF
once,TRBV7-2,TRBJ2-1,ASSLVHGTYNEQF
.,TRBV4-1,TRBJ2-1,ASSLGRQSYNEQF
.,TRBV27,TRBJ2-7,ASSLTSGSSYEQY
once,TRBV7-9,TRBJ1-5,ASSLGAGQPQH
.,TRBV27,TRBJ2-6,ASSLSRRRGLTSGANVLT
.,TRBV7-8,TRBJ2-3,ASSLANTDTQY
few,TRBV7-8,TRBJ2-7,ASSLGGLTYEQY
.,TRBV28,TRBJ2-3,ASSAGLLTDTQY
.,TRBV11-2,TRBJ1-3,ASSFGWPGTIY
.,TRBV18,TRBJ2-1,ASSPQELAVGEQF
.,TRBV5-4,TRBJ2-7,ASSLPGLGSSYEQY
.,TRBV7-2,TRBJ2-7,ASSHWTGTYEQY
.,TRBV6-5,TRBJ2-1,ASIRTPTGGKQF
once,TRBV30,TRBJ1-2,ACHIDGYT
.,TRBV2,TRBJ1-6,ASSDGVWYNSPLH
medium-sized,TRBV19,TRBJ2-7,ASSTGQGANEQY
.,TRBV30,TRBJ1-1,AGDSILNTEAF